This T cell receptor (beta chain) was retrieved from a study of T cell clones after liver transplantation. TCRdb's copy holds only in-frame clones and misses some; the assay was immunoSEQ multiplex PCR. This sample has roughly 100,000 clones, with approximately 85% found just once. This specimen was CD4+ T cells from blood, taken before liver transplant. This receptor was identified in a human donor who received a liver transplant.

The DNA of the CDR3 is TGTGCCAGTCGGACGTTACACTCTGGAAACACCATATATTTT. It is translated as CASRTLHSGNTIYF. J is TRBJ1-3 and V is TRBV28, with unresolved D. CDR3 length equals 14 residues. V lost 9 bases, J lost 0 bases, and 12 bases lay in between. Germline-derived CDR1 and CDR2 are MDHEN and SYDVKM.